The next 17 T cell receptor beta chains were all read from a single sample in a study of blood T cell repertoires in COVID-19 (dated by TCRdb to about 2020). Library prep was done by the immunoSEQ multiplex PCR assay. This immuneACCESS table, as held by TCRdb, lists in-frame sequences with V and J called but not all clones. Of the missing ones, under half trace to an unresolved V gene in checked studies; the others have no known cause. In this sample the table shows 60,000 to 70,000 clones, roughly 88% of which occur a single time. The biggest ten clones account for less than 1.5% of the sample. What was sequenced was peripheral blood. The receptors were sampled from a woman aged 55 to 70 with acute or convalescent COVID-19.

The chain has TRBV5-5 and TRBJ2-7; D is perhaps TRBD2 (6 bases). Germline assignment: CDR1 SGHKS and CDR2 YYEKEE (reference sequence). CDR3 length equals 14 residues. Here the CDR3 DNA reads TGTGCCAGCAGCCCTATGGGCGGGGCCAGCGAAGTGAGCGTC. This gives the protein CASSPMGGASEVSV.

The V and J genes are TRBV10-3 and TRBJ1-4, with D tentatively TRBD1 (5 bases). This CDR3 has 16 residues. V lost 6 bases and J 3 bases, leaving 17 bases between the germline ends. Germline CDR1 and CDR2: ENHRY and SYGVKD. The DNA of the CDR3 is TGTGCCATCAGGTTTCTTACCGGGGGGGCTAATGAAAAACTGTTTTTT. Translated: CAIRFLTGGANEKLFF.

This sequence joins TRBV20-1 and TRBJ2-6; tentative D call: TRBD1 (6 bases). V lost 3 bases, J lost 2 bases, and 11 bases lay in between. There are 15 residues in the CDR3. From germline, CDR1 is DFQATT and CDR2 SNEGSKA (reference sequence). The CDR3 DNA is TGCAGTGCTAGTCAGGGGATCACTGGGGCCAACGTCCTGACTTTC. It yields the protein CSASQGITGANVLTF.

V usage is TRBV6-5 and J usage is TRBJ1-1, with D possibly being TRBD1 (6 bases). Trimming removed 9 bases at V and 1 base at J, with 15 bases between. The CDR3 has 14 amino acids. Germline values: CDR1 MNHEY, CDR2 SVGAGI. CDR3 coding DNA: TGTGCCAGTACCTCGACAGGACAGAACACTGAAGCTTTCTTT. Translated, it gives CASTSTGQNTEAFF.

The chain carries TRBV21-1 and TRBJ2-3; the D call TRBD2 from the table was never checked on the DNA. TRBV21-1 is flagged as a pseudogene. This CDR3 spans 18 amino acids. The CDR3 protein is CASSKASPGLGSTDTQYF. DNA for the CDR3: TGTGCCAGCAGCAAAGCTTCCCCGGGACTAGGCTCCACAGATACGCAGTATTTT.

V is TRBV19 and J is TRBJ2-4, with D tentatively TRBD2 (5 bases). Germline loops: CDR1 LNHDA, CDR2 SQIVND (reference sequence). V lost 6 bases and J 1 base, leaving 13 bases between the germline ends. This CDR3 is 15 amino acids long. The CDR3 region is CASSAGGLAKNIQYF. The CDR3 DNA sequence: TGTGCCAGTAGCGCTGGAGGTCTGGCCAAAAACATTCAGTACTTC.

This sequence joins TRBV6-5 and TRBJ1-5; D is possibly TRBD1 (6 bases). V was clipped by 6 bases and J by 11 bases, with 17 bases between them. The CDR3 contains 13 residues. CDR1 is MNHEY, CDR2 SVGAGI, per germline. In nucleotides, the CDR3 is TGTGCCAGCAGGGACTCAGGGGTTTCAGCCCAGCATTTT. Its translation is CASRDSGVSAQHF.

V is TRBV5-1 and J is TRBJ2-3; D is unresolved. The CDR3 loop spans 12 amino acids. V was cut by 2 bases and J by 3 bases, with 4 bases left in between. Germline V gives CDR1 SGHRS, CDR2 YFSETQ. CDR3 region: CASSFTTDTQYF. The DNA for the CDR3 is TGCGCCAGCAGCTTCACAACAGATACGCAGTATTTT. The whole variable domain, filled in from reference TRBV5-1 and TRBJ2-3, reads KAGVTQTPRYLIKTRGQQVTLSCSPISGHRSVSWYQQTPGQGLQFLFEYFSETQRNKGNFPGRFSGRQFSNSRSEMNVSTLELGDSALYLCASSFTTDTQYFGPGTRLTVL.

J is TRBJ1-4 and V is TRBV15; a possible D gene is TRBD1 (5 bases). The CDR3 length is 14 residues. Germline CDR1 reads LNHNV; CDR2 reads YYDKDF (reference sequence). Trimming removed 1 base at V and 8 bases at J, with 11 bases between. The CDR3 bases are TGTGCCACCAGCAGAGCCGGGGGGACCGAAAAACTGTTTTTT. Translation gives CATSRAGGTEKLFF. Filled out from reference TRBV15 and TRBJ1-4, the complete variable domain reads DAMVIQNPRYQVTQFGKPVTLSCSQTLNHNVMYWYQQKSSQAPKLLFHYYDKDFNNEADTPDNFQSRRPNTSFCFLDIRSPGLGDTAMYLCATSRAGGTEKLFFGSGTQLSVL.

The chain is built from TRBV7-9 and TRBJ2-1, with TRBD1 as a possible D gene (6 bases). CDR1 SEHNR and CDR2 FQNEAQ come from the germline V gene (reference sequence). V was clipped by 3 bases and J by 8 bases, with 14 bases between them. The CDR3 is 14 residues long. This chain's CDR3 is CASSLVRGGDEQFF. The CDR3 nucleotides read TGTGCCAGCAGCTTGGTCAGGGGTGGGGATGAGCAGTTCTTC.

This clone came up once. The V and J genes are TRBV7-2 and TRBJ2-2, with 11 nucleotides matching TRBD2. The CDR3 covers 16 residues. V shed 5 bases and J 5 bases; nucleotides not matched to a gene: 7. From germline, CDR1 is SGHTA and CDR2 FQGNSA. CDR3 sequence reads: CASSPELAGATGELFF. CDR3 nucleotides: TGTGCCAGCAGCCCAGAACTAGCGGGAGCGACCGGGGAGCTGTTTTTT.

The chain is built from TRBV5-1 and TRBJ2-3, with 7 bases identical to TRBD1. Germline V gene lookup returns CDR1 SGHRS and CDR2 YFSETQ. CDR3 length: 16 residues. V shed 5 bases and J 4 bases; nucleotides not matched to a gene: 13. CDR3 amino acids: CASSSRGQVGPDTQYF. CDR3 DNA sequence: TGCGCCAGCAGTTCGAGGGGGCAAGTCGGGCCAGATACGCAGTATTTT. Full variable domain (outside the CDR3, taken from reference TRBV5-1 and TRBJ2-3): KAGVTQTPRYLIKTRGQQVTLSCSPISGHRSVSWYQQTPGQGLQFLFEYFSETQRNKGNFPGRFSGRQFSNSRSEMNVSTLELGDSALYLCASSSRGQVGPDTQYFGPGTRLTVL.

The chain employs TRBV20-1 and TRBJ2-3; D is uncertain. V was shortened by 5 bases and J by 6 bases, with 9 bases between the two germline ends. The CDR3 loop spans 11 amino acids. Germline CDR1 DFQATT, CDR2 SNEGSKA (reference sequence). CDR3 sequence: CSAPRSDTQYF. Written as DNA, the CDR3 is TGCAGTGCTCCTCGTTCGGATACGCAGTATTTT.

The genes are TRBV11-3 and TRBJ2-1; 8 bases are a match to TRBD2. Trimming took 1 base from V and 8 from J; bases not matched to a gene: 4. Looked up from germline, CDR1 is SGHNT and CDR2 is YENEEA. CDR3 length equals 14 residues. CDR3 sequence reads: CASSLAGGKDEQFF. The DNA of the CDR3 is TGTGCCAGCAGCTTAGCGGGGGGGAAAGATGAGCAGTTCTTC. The entire variable domain, with the rest obtained from reference TRBV11-3 and TRBJ2-1, is as follows: EAGVVQSPRYKIIEKKQPVAFWCNPISGHNTLYWYLQNLGQGPELLIRYENEEAVDDSQLPKDRFSAERLKGVDSTLKIQPAELGDSAVYLCASSLAGGKDEQFFGPGTRLTVL.

V and J are TRBV6-4 and TRBJ1-2, with 11 bases lining up with TRBD1. Germline V gene sequence: CDR1 MRHNA, CDR2 SNTAGT. The V segment lost 7 bases and the J segment 4 bases; nucleotides outside the gene matches: 5. The CDR3 runs to 14 residues. CDR3 sequence (DNA): TGTGCCAGCAAACCGGGACAGGGGGGCTATGGCTACACCTTC. Translating it yields CASKPGQGGYGYTF.

This chain joins TRBV30 and TRBJ1-3; D might be TRBD1 (6 bases). Germline V gene data show CDR1 as GTSNPN and CDR2 as SVGIG (reference sequence). The CDR3 length is 16 residues. The V end lost 8 bases, the J end lost 0 bases, and 20 bases lay between the germline ends. The CDR3 here is CARAGGLSSSGNTIYF. The DNA of the CDR3 is TGTGCCCGGGCGGGGGGCCTCTCAAGCTCTGGAAACACCATATATTTT.

The CDR3 coding sequence is TGTGCCAGCAGTTATTCCCGAGGGGGAACCTACAATGAGCAGTTCTTC. Its translation is CASSYSRGGTYNEQFF. The V gene is TRBV6-2 or TRBV6-3, the J gene TRBJ2-1; perhaps TRBD1 as D (6 bases). CDR1 and CDR2 (germline): MNHEY, SVGEGT. CDR3 length: 16 amino acids. The germline V and J ends were trimmed by 3 bases and 2 bases, with 14 bases remaining between them.